This T cell receptor (beta chain) derives from a study of beta chain features in type 1 diabetes. Study results and caveats: Patients' naive, central memory and Treg TCRB repertoires seemed closer to one another than those of healthy donors.

This clone was counted a few times. Its antigen is still unknown. This CDR3 is 13 amino acids long. Germline V lookup: CDR1 SGHTA, CDR2 FQGNSA. Trimming pared 1 base from V and 2 bases from J, leaving 6 bases between. Sorted cells reached over 95% purity in every population. Isolated RNA was reverse transcribed in full, so expressed TCRB transcripts were sequenced. Sequencing used immunoSEQ multiplex PCR; TCRdb keeps in-frame clones, though not all of them. In the table there are around 250,000 clones, roughly 70% of which are singletons. The chain carries TRBV7-2 and TRBJ2-7; no definite D call. The sequenced material came from naive CD4+ T cells from blood. This clonotype was obtained from a man aged 25 to 40 in good health. CDR3: CASSLGTPYEQYF. Here the CDR3 DNA reads TGTGCCAGCAGCTTAGGAACCCCCTACGAGCAGTACTTC. Full variable domain (outside the CDR3, taken from reference TRBV7-2 and TRBJ2-7): GAGVSQSPSNKVTEKGKDVELRCDPISGHTALYWYRQSLGQGLEFLIYFQGNSAPDKSGLPSDRFSAERTGGSVSTLTIQRTQQEDSAVYLCASSLGTPYEQYFGPGTRLTVT.